A single sample is the source of the 28 T cell receptor beta chains below, sequenced in a study of T-cell memory formation after mild COVID-19. TCRdb processed the 5' RACE reads anew with MiXCR; each CDR3 protein has one entry. The table shows 300,000 to 400,000 distinct CDR3 sequences, with approximately 29% occurring only once. Source material: PBMCs or a T cell subset sorted from them (not recorded which). The receptors here all came from an adult woman who had mild COVID-19 (a few samples of this study predate the infection). Cell type and time point are not known.

This clonotype was seen a few times. The chain links TRBV5-6 to TRBJ2-1; D remains ambiguous. Germline CDR1 SGHDT, CDR2 YYEEEE. CDR3 size: 11 residues. Between the trimmed V and J ends, which lost 1 base and 9 bases, there was a span of 5 bases. The DNA for the CDR3 is TGTGCCAGCAGCTTGATAGCTGAGCAGTTCTTC. Translation: CASSLIAEQFF. The whole variable domain, filled in from reference TRBV5-6 and TRBJ2-1, reads DAGVTQSPTHLIKTRGQQVTLRCSPKSGHDTVSWYQQALGQGPQFIFQYYEEEERQRGNFPDRFSGHQFPNYSSELNVNALLLGDSALYLCASSLIAEQFFGPGTRLTVL.

The chain carries TRBV12-3 or TRBV12-4 and TRBJ1-4; D possibly corresponds to TRBD1 (6 bases). CDR3 length equals 16 residues. Trimming took off 7 bases at V and 8 bases at J, with 23 bases between the two ends. For the CDR3, the DNA is TGTGCCAGCACCCTAAGCAGGGGAACCTCAACCGAAAAACTGTTTTTT. Encoded protein: CASTLSRGTSTEKLFF.

This clonotype was seen only a few times. The CDR3 sequence: CASSGLSRGNYNEQFF. As DNA, the CDR3 is TGTGCCAGCAGCGGGCTTAGTAGGGGTAACTACAATGAGCAGTTCTTC. V and J are TRBV7-9 and TRBJ2-1; possibly TRBD1 for D (5 bases). The CDR3 has 16 amino acids. Germline-derived CDR1 and CDR2 are SEHNR and FQNEAQ (reference sequence). Deletions cut 5 bases from V and 3 bases from J, with 17 bases between.

The sample holds a few counts of this clonotype. The chain is built from TRBV15 and TRBJ1-2; weak D call: TRBD1 (5 bases). CDR1 and CDR2 (germline): LNHNV, YYDKDF (reference sequence). V lost 0 bases and J lost 4, with 9 bases in between. The CDR3 spans 14 residues. The CDR3 reads CATSRDPTVYGYTF. The CDR3 nucleotides are TGTGCCACCAGCAGAGATCCGACAGTCTATGGCTACACCTTC.

The chain couples TRBV20-1 to TRBJ2-3, with D perhaps matching TRBD2 (6 bases). Germline-derived CDR1 and CDR2 are DFQATT and SNEGSKA (reference sequence). Trimming pared 5 bases from V and 5 bases from J, leaving 14 bases between. The CDR3 loop spans 13 amino acids. In DNA, the CDR3 is TGCAGTGCTGCTCGGGCGGGACTAGATACGCAGTATTTT. Translated, it gives CSAARAGLDTQYF.

The CDR3 region is CASRSQEGAGELFF. CDR3 coding DNA: TGTGCCAGCAGATCCCAGGAGGGGGCCGGGGAGCTGTTTTTT. V is TRBV4-2 and J is TRBJ2-2, with D tentatively TRBD1 or TRBD2 (6 bases each). Deletions cut 6 bases from V and 6 bases from J, with 14 bases between. Germline values: CDR1 LGHNA, CDR2 YNFKEQ. The CDR3 sequence is 14 residues long.

The sample holds a few counts of this clonotype. The chain employs TRBV15 and TRBJ2-1; no firm D call. Trimming took off 0 bases at V and 8 bases at J, with 5 bases between the two ends. Germline V gene data show CDR1 as LNHNV and CDR2 as YYDKDF (reference sequence). The CDR3 contains 12 residues. The CDR3 region has the DNA TGTGCCACCAGCAGAGAACGCCATGAGCAGTTCTTC. It encodes CATSRERHEQFF.

The chain links TRBV12-3 or TRBV12-4 to TRBJ1-3; possible D gene TRBD1, 5 bases. The length of the CDR3 is 15 residues. V was pared by 3 bases and J by 1 base, with 10 bases between. The CDR3 bases are TGTGCCAGCAGTTTCGGGACGGTATCTGGAAACACCATATATTTT. The encoded protein is CASSFGTVSGNTIYF.

V gene TRBV6-2 or TRBV6-3 combines with J gene TRBJ2-7, with 10 bases lining up with TRBD1. Germline values: CDR1 MNHEY, CDR2 SVGEGT. The CDR3 consists of 15 residues. With 6 bases clipped from V and 2 bases from J, the junction kept 7 bases outside the gene matches. CDR3 in amino acids: CASSEVDRGPYEQYF. The CDR3 coding sequence is TGTGCCAGCAGCGAAGTCGACAGGGGGCCCTACGAGCAGTACTTC.

The chain is built from TRBV24-1 and TRBJ2-7; D is undetermined. The germline V gene has CDR1 KGHDR and CDR2 SFDVKD. Trimming shortened V by 4 bases and J by 2 bases, and 14 bases separated the two germline ends. The CDR3 contains 15 residues. This CDR3 is CATSDPGSRTYEQYF. The CDR3 bases are TGTGCCACCAGTGACCCGGGCAGTAGGACCTACGAGCAGTACTTC.

The rearrangement joins TRBV7-2 to TRBJ2-4; 9 bases fit TRBD2. Unmatched junction bases numbered 2, after V lost 3 bases and J lost 2 bases. The length of the CDR3 is 15 residues. CDR1 is SGHTA, CDR2 FQGNSA, per germline. DNA of the CDR3: TGTGCCAGCAGCTTTAGCGGGAGAACCAAAAACATTCAGTACTTC. Protein: CASSFSGRTKNIQYF.

This clonotype has just a few counts. The chain links TRBV29-1 to TRBJ1-4; tentatively, D is TRBD1 (5 bases). This CDR3 spans 14 amino acids. The germline V and J ends were trimmed by 4 bases and 0 bases, with 9 bases remaining between them. Germline loops: CDR1 SQVTM, CDR2 ANQGSEA. The CDR3 nucleotides read TGCAGCGTTGCCGGGGGAACAACTAATGAAAAACTGTTTTTT. The encoded protein is CSVAGGTTNEKLFF.

The gene calls are TRBV6-6 and TRBJ2-5; a possible D gene is TRBD2 (6 bases). Trimming cost V 5 bases and J 1 base, with 17 bases left between them. This CDR3 comprises 16 residues. Germline-derived CDR1 and CDR2 are MNHNY and SVGAGI (reference sequence). In DNA, the CDR3 is TGTGCCAGCAGTCCCCTGGGGGGTCAAGGCCAAGAGACCCAGTACTTC. It is translated as CASSPLGGQGQETQYF.

The chain combines TRBV7-9 with TRBJ1-1; D perhaps matches TRBD1 (5 bases). This CDR3 comprises 16 residues. V was cut by 1 base and J by 0 bases, with 12 bases left in between. Germline loops: CDR1 SEHNR, CDR2 FQNEAQ (reference sequence). CDR3: CASSLGGTTLNTEAFF. The CDR3 nucleotides are TGTGCCAGCAGCTTAGGTGGGACTACCCTGAACACTGAAGCTTTCTTT.

This clonotype was observed at least ten times. The chain employs TRBV7-8 and TRBJ2-7; 9 nucleotides agree with TRBD1. The germline gives CDR1 SGHVS, CDR2 FQNEAQ. The CDR3 has 15 amino acids. Germline trimming cut 0 bases from V and 3 bases from J; bases unmatched to any gene: 3. The CDR3 nucleotides are TGTGCCAGCAGCTTAGCGGGGACAGGGCGCTACGAGCAGTACTTC. Encoded protein: CASSLAGTGRYEQYF.

This clonotype was observed a few times. This chain connects TRBV7-2 to TRBJ2-3; 7 bases are shared with TRBD2. From germline, CDR1 is SGHTA and CDR2 FQGNSA. The ends lost 3 bases at V and 1 base at J; junction bases unmatched: 4. The CDR3 totals 15 residues. CDR3 nucleotides: TGTGCCAGCAGCTTCAGCGGGACGCGCACAGATACGCAGTATTTT. It translates to CASSFSGTRTDTQYF.

V gene TRBV7-8 combines with J gene TRBJ2-1; the match to TRBD2 covers 7 bases. J lost 2 bases, V lost 2 bases, and 3 bases had no gene match. CDR3 length: 15 residues. The germline V gene encodes CDR1 SGHVS and CDR2 FQNEAQ. DNA of the CDR3: TGTGCCAGCAGCTTAAAGCGGGATCCCTACAATGAGCAGTTCTTC. This codes for CASSLKRDPYNEQFF.

This clonotype has just a few counts. The CDR3: CSARSSGRRDTQYF. The CDR3 DNA sequence: TGCAGTGCTAGGTCTAGCGGGAGACGAGATACGCAGTATTTT. This chain uses TRBV20-1 with TRBJ2-3, with 10 nucleotides matching TRBD2. The CDR3 is 14 amino acids. V was clipped by 3 bases and J by 5 bases; unmatched bases: 5. Germline CDR1 DFQATT, CDR2 SNEGSKA (reference sequence).

V is TRBV7-9 and J is TRBJ2-2; D may be TRBD2 (5 bases). CDR1 and CDR2 (germline): SEHNR, FQNEAQ (reference sequence). Deletions cut 1 base from V and 4 bases from J, with 7 bases between. This CDR3 is 14 amino acids long. The CDR3 sequence is CASSLVGITGELFF. The CDR3 nucleotides read TGTGCCAGCAGCTTAGTCGGGATCACCGGGGAGCTGTTTTTT.

There are many counts of this clonotype. The chain combines TRBV5-1 with TRBJ2-1, with D uncertain. Germline-derived CDR1 and CDR2 are SGHRS and YFSETQ. This CDR3 contains 14 residues. The V end lost 0 bases, the J end lost 8 bases, and 12 bases lay between the germline ends. The CDR3 sequence is CASSLVGESDEQFF. CDR3 nucleotides: TGCGCCAGCAGCTTGGTTGGTGAATCGGATGAGCAGTTCTTC. Supplemented by reference TRBV5-1 and TRBJ2-1, the full variable domain reads KAGVTQTPRYLIKTRGQQVTLSCSPISGHRSVSWYQQTPGQGLQFLFEYFSETQRNKGNFPGRFSGRQFSNSRSEMNVSTLELGDSALYLCASSLVGESDEQFFGPGTRLTVL.

This clonotype showed up just a few times. The V call is TRBV5-1, the J call TRBJ2-7; 9 bases are shared with TRBD1. V lost 0 bases, J lost 2 bases, and 3 bases stayed unmatched. The CDR3 has 15 amino acids. The germline V gene encodes CDR1 SGHRS and CDR2 YFSETQ. The CDR3 DNA sequence: TGCGCCAGCAGCTTGGGGCACAGGGGGCCCTACGAGCAGTACTTC. This encodes CASSLGHRGPYEQYF.

In its sample, this clonotype was seen a few times. The chain carries TRBV11-2 and TRBJ2-5, with D perhaps being TRBD1 or TRBD2 (5 bases each). Germline V lookup: CDR1 SGHAT, CDR2 FQNNGV. The CDR3 totals 13 residues. Trimming stripped 5 bases from V and 4 bases from J, with 11 bases between. This CDR3 reads CASSKGTRETQYF. The CDR3 coding sequence is TGTGCCAGCAGCAAGGGGACGAGAGAGACCCAGTACTTC.

This clonotype occurred a few times. The rearrangement uses TRBV5-1 and TRBJ2-3; 10 nucleotides align to TRBD2. Germline V CDR1 and CDR2: SGHRS, YFSETQ. This CDR3 has 17 amino acids. V gave up 0 bases and J gave up 5 bases; unmatched junction bases: 9. In nucleotides, the CDR3 is TGCGCCAGCAGCTTGGGCCAGCGGGAGGGCCTAGGAGATACGCAGTATTTT. Its translation is CASSLGQREGLGDTQYF.

This clonotype has just a few counts. The CDR3 loop reads CAISGQGGAGNEQFF. CDR3 bases: TGTGCCATCAGTGGCCAGGGTGGTGCGGGCAATGAGCAGTTCTTC. J is TRBJ2-1 and V is TRBV10-3; perhaps D is TRBD1 or TRBD2 (5 bases each). Between the trimmed V and J ends, which lost 4 bases and 6 bases, there was a span of 16 bases. Per germline, CDR1 ENHRY and CDR2 SYGVKD. The CDR3 is 15 residues long.

This chain connects TRBV7-9 to TRBJ2-5; D might be TRBD1 (5 bases). Germline-derived CDR1 and CDR2 are SEHNR and FQNEAQ (reference sequence). The CDR3 covers 16 residues. V shed 3 bases and J shed 4 bases, with 18 bases lying between them. In DNA, the CDR3 is TGTGCCAGCAGCTTCTCCGGCAGGGCGTATGGAGAGACCCAGTACTTC. Its translation is CASSFSGRAYGETQYF.

This clonotype appeared a few times. This sequence joins TRBV7-8 and TRBJ1-6; tentative D call: TRBD1 (6 bases). The ends were cut back, 1 base at V and 7 bases at J, with 11 bases in the middle. The CDR3 length is 15 residues. Germline CDR1 and CDR2: SGHVS and FQNEAQ. As DNA, the CDR3 is TGTGCCAGCAGCTTAGAAAGGACAGCCAATTCACCCCTCCACTTT. Amino acid sequence: CASSLERTANSPLHF.

V is TRBV7-2 and J is TRBJ1-2; 9 bases align to TRBD1. The germline CDR1 and CDR2 sequences are SGHTA and FQGNSA. This CDR3 region has 14 residues. V dropped 4 bases and J dropped 2; count of bases not matched to a gene: 2. The CDR3 is CASSYGQGNYGYTF. The CDR3 DNA is TGTGCCAGCAGCTACGGACAGGGGAACTATGGCTACACCTTC.

This clonotype was detected ten times or more. The chain employs TRBV7-3 and TRBJ2-5; D ambiguous. V lost 1 base and J lost 1, with 4 bases in between. The CDR3 contains 13 residues. Germline lookup yields CDR1 SGHTA and CDR2 FQGTGA. The CDR3, as DNA: TGTGCCAGCAGCTTAAGCGTCCAAGAGACCCAGTACTTC. Protein sequence: CASSLSVQETQYF.